This T cell receptor (beta chain) was sequenced in a study of blood T cell repertoires in COVID-19 (dated by TCRdb to 2020 to 2022). Regarding the study in general: Collaborator samples came from the United States, Italy and Spain and covered acute and convalescent phases of COVID-19. The material from the prospective study consisted of cDNA or gDNA derived from T cells, B-cell-depleted T cells, or PBMCs. Subjects who had been exposed to COVID-19, were actively infected with it, or had recovered from it provided the deeply sampled blood TCRbeta repertoires that made up the dataset. The repertoires were released in a freely available public database intended as a resource for research on the immune response to SARS-CoV-2. The samples were drawn from two sources: the first 160 participants of the ongoing ImmuneRACE study, and approximately 1,300 subjects contributed by 6 global collaborators. Nearly every sample came with metadata listing a de-identified subject ID, COVID-19 status, age in years and sex. Where available, HLA class I and class II types were obtained from metadata supplied by the sample provider rather than from assay-based typing. Overall study results and their limits: The quantity of clinical and demographic metadata differed by source and by participant and was supplied without curation.

At one collaborating source in Seattle, patients were enrolled during active infection and were followed longitudinally through the course of disease. The collaborating institutions used their own protocols to collect whole blood in K2EDTA tubes. For TCRbeta analysis, collaborators shipped samples as frozen whole blood, isolated PBMCs, or DNA extracted from either of those sample types. CDR1 and CDR2 (SGHTA, FQGNSA) derive from the germline V gene. Its CDR3 holds 15 amino acids, cysteine through phenylalanine. CDR3 DNA only is kept here, 45 bases in frame from base 1. At the junction V is shortened by 1 base and J by 6 bases, with 13 bases in between. TCRbeta CDR3 regions were amplified from genomic DNA by means of the immunoSEQ Assay, a bias-controlled multiplex PCR. The original methods were these. Nucleated cell counts per sample were estimated from amplification of reference gene primers within the assay. To quantify the absolute abundance of each unique TCRbeta CDR3 rearrangement, sequence reads were collapsed and filtered. For each sample, productive Simpson clonality was calculated as the square root of Simpson's diversity index across productive rearrangements. Sourced from immuneACCESS, this table was stored by TCRdb with only in-frame sequences that have V and J called. A share of the clones is absent; for the studies checked, an unresolved V gene accounts for under half, and the remainder has no known explanation. The V and J calls and clone size come from that table; D and trimming were worked out from the DNA. The sample table contains some 180,000 clones; only one count was recorded for around 87% of them. 2.5% to 3% of the sample is taken by the ten largest.

Worth noting for this clone: No cognate antigen has been identified for it. No base qualities exist here, and no much larger clone lies one base off it.

The sample comprised peripheral blood. The chain was built from TRBV7-2 and TRBJ2-1; TRBD2 is a possible D gene, resting on 6 matching bases. The sequence came from a woman of 80 years or more with COVID-19, enrolled during active disease. Read as DNA, the sequence is TGTGCCAGCAGCTTAGTCCCGCTAGCGCTCAATGAGCAGTTCTTC. It encodes CASSLVPLALNEQFF. The full variable domain, completed from the reference TRBV7-2 and TRBJ2-1 proteins outside the CDR3, reads GAGVSQSPSNKVTEKGKDVELRCDPISGHTALYWYRQSLGQGLEFLIYFQGNSAPDKSGLPSDRFSAERTGGSVSTLTIQRTQQEDSAVYLCASSLVPLALNEQFFGPGTRLTVL.